This T cell receptor (beta chain) was obtained from a study of cytomegalovirus exposure and HLA in healthy donors. Study results and limitations: A later analysis found that most CMV-associated TCR beta chains appeared HLA-restricted.

Germline V gene sequence: CDR1 ENHRY, CDR2 SYGVKD. The CDR3 has 10 amino acids. The PCR had 60 Vbeta and 13 Jbeta primers. Measured with immunoSEQ multiplex PCR; TCRdb has only the in-frame clones, and not every one. The table has about 130,000 clones, around 71% seen once. As for this clone: What it recognizes is unknown. Germline is not matched at one junction end, which may reflect a read error.

The source material was PBMCs. This chain joins TRBV10-3 and TRBJ2-1; 7 bases are shared with TRBD1. This clonotype was obtained from a woman aged 55 to 70 in good health and CMV-seropositive. The CDR3 loop is CAISDRVTLF. The CDR3 coding sequence is TGTGCCATCAGCGACAGGGTGACGCTCTTC.